One and the same sample provided the 29 T cell receptor beta chains below, sequenced in a study of cytotoxic CD8 clonotypes in ibrutinib-treated CLL. Data came from immunoSEQ multiplex PCR; TCRdb stores just in-frame clones and leaves some out. The sample consists of hundreds of thousands of clones, 60% to 75% of them appearing once. The starting material was PBMCs, obtained after 24 months of ibrutinib treatment. The source is a human donor with chronic lymphocytic leukemia.

V gene TRBV9 combines with J gene TRBJ2-5; 10 bases line up with TRBD2. From germline, CDR1 is SGDLS and CDR2 YYNGEE. After removal of 0 bases from V and 6 bases from J, the junction contained 2 bases not matched to a gene. This CDR3 is 14 amino acids long. This chain's CDR3 is CASSVASGSKTQYF. In DNA, the CDR3 is TGTGCCAGCAGCGTAGCTAGCGGGAGTAAGACCCAGTACTTC.

J is TRBJ1-2 and V is TRBV30; D unresolved. The V gene lost 1 base and the J gene lost 5 bases, with 11 bases spanning the gap. The germline CDR1 and CDR2 sequences are GTSNPN and SVGIG (reference sequence). This CDR3 comprises 13 residues. CDR3 bases: TGTGCCTGGAGTGCCGGGAGCCTTTATGGCTACACCTTC. Amino acids: CAWSAGSLYGYTF. Looking up the rest from reference TRBV30 and TRBJ1-2 gives the full variable domain: SQTIHQWPATLVQPVGSPLSLECTVEGTSNPNLYWYRQAAGRGLQLLFYSVGIGQISSEVPQNLSASRPQDRQFILSSKKLLLSDSGFYLCAWSAGSLYGYTFGSGTRLTVV.

The count of this clone is one. The chain uses TRBV6-5 and TRBJ2-1; D might be TRBD1 (5 bases). The length of the CDR3 is 12 residues. V lost 6 bases and J lost 6, with 9 bases in between. Germline CDR1 reads MNHEY; CDR2 reads SVGAGI. The CDR3 DNA follows: TGTGCCAGCAGAAACCAGGGCAATGAGCAGTTCTTC. It is translated as CASRNQGNEQFF.

V usage is TRBV6-5 and J usage is TRBJ2-7; TRBD1 might be the D (5 bases). This CDR3 comprises 13 residues. The V end was cut by 0 bases, the J end by 6 bases, with 9 bases between. The germline gives CDR1 MNHEY, CDR2 SVGAGI. The chain's CDR3 is CASSYSTASEQYF. In nucleotides, the CDR3 is TGTGCCAGCAGTTACTCGACAGCGTCCGAGCAGTACTTC.

The chain has TRBV7-9 and TRBJ2-7; possible D gene TRBD1, 6 bases. The germline V and J ends were trimmed by 0 bases and 3 bases, with 15 bases remaining between them. Germline CDR1 reads SEHNR; CDR2 reads FQNEAQ (reference sequence). The CDR3 has 16 amino acids. The CDR3 DNA follows: TGTGCCAGCAGCTTAGCTCCGGCAGGGGATATCTACGAGCAGTACTTC. Its translation: CASSLAPAGDIYEQYF.

CDR3 amino acids: CASSIRKGRSVETQYF. CDR3 bases: TGTGCCAGTAGTATCCGGAAGGGGAGGTCGGTGGAGACCCAGTACTTC. V usage is TRBV19 and J usage is TRBJ2-5; tentatively, D is TRBD2 (6 bases). The length of the CDR3 is 16 residues. Trimming cost V 3 bases and J 5 bases, with 19 bases left between them. The germline V gene has CDR1 LNHDA and CDR2 SQIVND (reference sequence).

The V gene is TRBV30, the J gene TRBJ2-7; tentative D call: TRBD1 (7 bases). From germline, CDR1 is GTSNPN and CDR2 SVGIG (reference sequence). Trimming cost V 4 bases and J 3 bases, with 19 bases left between them. CDR3 length: 15 amino acids. CDR3 protein: CAWNAWGDRFYEQYF. Here the CDR3 DNA reads TGTGCCTGGAACGCCTGGGGGGACAGATTCTACGAGCAGTACTTC.

This clone was observed a handful of times. This chain connects TRBV29-1 to TRBJ2-2, with D tentatively TRBD1 (6 bases). CDR1 and CDR2 from the germline V gene are SQVTM and ANQGSEA. Trimming took 4 bases from V and 1 from J, leaving 10 bases between them. The CDR3 is made up of 14 amino acids. The CDR3 DNA reads as TGCAGCGTTGTTGCCAGGGGGAACACCGGGGAGCTGTTTTTT. This sequence encodes CSVVARGNTGELFF.

The genes are TRBV11-1 and TRBJ2-3, with 7 bases fitting TRBD1. V was pared by 5 bases and J by 0 bases, with 8 bases of the junction left unmatched. The germline V gene has CDR1 SGHAT and CDR2 FQDESV (reference sequence). The CDR3 has 16 amino acids. The CDR3 loop is CASSARQGRSTDTQYF. CDR3 nucleotides: TGTGCCAGCAGCGCCCGACAGGGACGGAGCACAGATACGCAGTATTTT.

This clone was seen only a few times. This chain joins TRBV28 and TRBJ2-7, with D perhaps matching TRBD2 (6 bases). Germline V gene sequence: CDR1 MDHEN, CDR2 SYDVKM. Trimming stripped 8 bases from V and 2 bases from J, with 22 bases between. The CDR3 extends over 16 amino acids. The CDR3 is CASLVSRPGGAYEQYF. Written as DNA, the CDR3 is TGTGCCAGCCTCGTTTCCCGCCCTGGAGGGGCCTACGAGCAGTACTTC.

The chain joins TRBV27 to TRBJ2-7; TRBD1 agrees at 9 bases. Trimming at V came to 6 bases and at J to 6 bases, leaving 9 bases not matched to a gene. Germline CDR1 and CDR2: MNHEY and SMNVEV (reference sequence). CDR3 length equals 14 residues. The CDR3 nucleotides are TGTGCCAGCAGACATGGGGACAGGGCTCGCGAGCAGTACTTC. This encodes CASRHGDRAREQYF.

The chain links TRBV10-3 to TRBJ2-7, with 10 bases identical to TRBD2. The germline V gene has CDR1 ENHRY and CDR2 SYGVKD. Trimming cost V 0 bases and J 1 base; bases outside gene matches: 3. CDR3 length equals 16 residues. This CDR3 reads CAISESTSGTSYEQYF. The CDR3 DNA sequence: TGTGCCATCAGTGAGTCCACTAGCGGGACATCCTACGAGCAGTACTTC.

This chain uses TRBV2 with TRBJ2-5, with 7 bases lining up with TRBD2. CDR1 is SNHLY, CDR2 FYNNEI, per germline. CDR3 length equals 14 residues. Trimming at V came to 2 bases and at J to 3 bases, leaving 3 bases not matched to a gene. The CDR3 nucleotides read TGTGCCAGCAGTGAATGGGGGGGTGAAGAGACCCAGTACTTC. Translated, it gives CASSEWGGEETQYF.

This clone came up once. The CDR3 region is CASSSEGLAGHNEQFF. CDR3 coding DNA: TGTGCCAGCAGTTCTGAGGGACTAGCGGGACACAATGAGCAGTTCTTC. The chain combines TRBV6-5 with TRBJ2-1; 13 nucleotides line up with TRBD2. The germline CDR1 and CDR2 sequences are MNHEY and SVGAGI. This CDR3 is 16 amino acids long. V was clipped by 4 bases and J by 5 bases; unmatched bases: 5.

In nucleotides, the CDR3 is TGTGCCAGCAGCTCAATTCTAGCTCGGGAGCAGTACTTC. Encoded protein: CASSSILAREQYF. The chain uses TRBV7-9 and TRBJ2-7, with D perhaps TRBD2 (5 bases). In germline, CDR1 is SEHNR, CDR2 FQNEAQ (reference sequence). The ends were cut back, 4 bases at V and 7 bases at J, with 14 bases in the middle. The CDR3 has 13 amino acids.

DNA of the CDR3: TGTGCCAGCAGTGAACAGTCCTACGAGCAGTACTTC. Its translation is CASSEQSYEQYF. This sequence joins TRBV2 and TRBJ2-7; the D is unclear. The CDR3 runs to 12 residues. In germline, CDR1 is SNHLY, CDR2 FYNNEI. Trimming removed 2 bases from V and 1 base from J, with 3 bases in between.

This clone was seen a few times. The rearrangement links TRBV30 to TRBJ1-5; the D is unclear. This CDR3 comprises 15 residues. V lost 4 bases and J lost 4, with 17 bases in between. The germline CDR1 and CDR2 sequences are GTSNPN and SVGIG (reference sequence). This chain's CDR3 is CAWNHPTVGNQPQHF. The CDR3 region has the DNA TGTGCCTGGAACCACCCCACGGTTGGAAATCAGCCCCAGCATTTT.

The J gene is TRBJ2-7, the V gene TRBV11-1, with D possibly called TRBD1 or TRBD2 (5 bases each). The CDR3 is 13 residues long. Trimming removed 8 bases at V and 2 bases at J, with 13 bases between. Germline V lookup: CDR1 SGHAT, CDR2 FQDESV (reference sequence). As DNA, the CDR3 is TGTGCCAGCTTTTGGGGGTTAGCCTACGAGCAGTACTTC. This sequence encodes CASFWGLAYEQYF.

The gene calls are TRBV2 and TRBJ1-4; TRBD1 matches at 9 bases. The V and J ends lost 7 bases and 5 bases, in that order; junction bases with no gene match: 8. Germline V gives CDR1 SNHLY, CDR2 FYNNEI. The CDR3 extends over 15 amino acids. This CDR3 reads CASTGGTGKNEKLFF. CDR3 DNA sequence: TGTGCCAGCACCGGGGGGACAGGGAAAAATGAAAAACTGTTTTTT.

The chain combines TRBV30 with TRBJ1-4; 7 nucleotides agree with TRBD1. Trimming at V came to 8 bases and at J to 4 bases, leaving 10 bases not matched to a gene. This CDR3 is built from 14 residues. Per the germline V gene, CDR1 is GTSNPN and CDR2 is SVGIG (reference sequence). CDR3 in DNA: TGTGCCACAAATTCCGGGACAGTTAATGAAAAACTGTTTTTT. This sequence encodes CATNSGTVNEKLFF. Full variable domain (outside the CDR3, taken from reference TRBV30 and TRBJ1-4): SQTIHQWPATLVQPVGSPLSLECTVEGTSNPNLYWYRQAAGRGLQLLFYSVGIGQISSEVPQNLSASRPQDRQFILSSKKLLLSDSGFYLCATNSGTVNEKLFFGSGTQLSVL.

This clone was counted only a few times. V gene TRBV28 combines with J gene TRBJ2-2; D not resolved. Germline values: CDR1 MDHEN, CDR2 SYDVKM. CDR3 length equals 14 residues. Trimming pared 6 bases from V and 3 bases from J, leaving 11 bases between. The CDR3 bases are TGTGCCAGCAGCCCCATAGGAGACACCGGGGAGCTGTTTTTT. It yields the protein CASSPIGDTGELFF.

The genes are TRBV7-9 and TRBJ2-7; 7 nucleotides align to TRBD1. The CDR3 is made up of 15 amino acids. The germline V gene encodes CDR1 SEHNR and CDR2 FQNEAQ (reference sequence). Trimming removed 5 bases from V and 9 bases from J; junction bases left unmatched: 16. The CDR3 DNA follows: TGTGCCAGCAGCCAACCATCCGACAGGGCACACGGGCAGTACTTC. Translated, it gives CASSQPSDRAHGQYF.

V is TRBV27 and J is TRBJ2-7; D remains ambiguous. V was clipped by 2 bases and J by 3 bases, with 11 bases between them. CDR3 length equals 14 residues. The germline gives CDR1 MNHEY, CDR2 SMNVEV (reference sequence). As DNA, the CDR3 is TGTGCCAGCAGTTTACCCCCTCCTAGCTACGAGCAGTACTTC. Its protein product is CASSLPPPSYEQYF.

The J gene is TRBJ2-1, the V gene TRBV18; D call uncertain. The germline V gene encodes CDR1 KGHSH and CDR2 LQKENI. The CDR3 has 16 amino acids. Deletions cut 8 bases from V and 5 bases from J, with 22 bases between. The CDR3 DNA is TGTGCCAGCCGCTTTGCGTGGTGGGATGGGGACAATGAGCAGTTCTTC. Its translation: CASRFAWWDGDNEQFF. The complete variable domain, with remaining parts taken from reference TRBV18 and TRBJ2-1, reads NAGVMQNPRHLVRRRGQEARLRCSPMKGHSHVYWYRQLPEEGLKFMVYLQKENIIDESGMPKERFSAEFPKEGPSILRIQQVVRGDSAAYFCASRFAWWDGDNEQFFGPGTRLTVL.

This chain joins TRBV9 and TRBJ1-2; D is unresolved. The V end lost 5 bases, the J end lost 12 bases, and 14 bases lay between the germline ends. The CDR3 is made up of 11 amino acids. Per germline, CDR1 SGDLS and CDR2 YYNGEE. The CDR3 DNA follows: TGTGCCAGCAGTCCCCTGAAGGGCCACACCTTC. Residues: CASSPLKGHTF. Full variable domain (missing parts from reference TRBV9 and TRBJ1-2): DSGVTQTPKHLITATGQRVTLRCSPRSGDLSVYWYQQSLDQGLQFLIQYYNGEERAKGNILERFSAQQFPDLHSELNLSSLELGDSALYFCASSPLKGHTFGSGTRLTVV.

This chain links TRBV18 with TRBJ2-3, with 10 bases aligning to TRBD1. From germline, CDR1 is KGHSH and CDR2 LQKENI. This CDR3 region has 15 residues. After removal of 4 bases from V and 5 bases from J, the junction contained 6 bases not matched to a gene. The CDR3 nucleotides read TGTGCCAGCTCACAGACAGGGGGCGCGTTAGATACGCAGTATTTT. It specifies CASSQTGGALDTQYF.

The CDR3 spells CASSLNLEQYF. CDR3 nucleotides: TGCGCCAGCAGCTTGAACCTAGAGCAGTACTTC. This chain uses TRBV5-1 with TRBJ2-7; D gene ambiguous. The germline CDR1 and CDR2 sequences are SGHRS and YFSETQ. This CDR3 has 11 residues. Trimming shortened V by 1 base and J by 7 bases, and 6 bases separated the two germline ends.

This chain uses TRBV9 with TRBJ2-7, with D unclear. The germline V gene has CDR1 SGDLS and CDR2 YYNGEE. V was pared by 0 bases and J by 2 bases, with 9 bases between. The CDR3 extends over 14 amino acids. CDR3 nucleotide sequence: TGTGCCAGCAGCGTAGTTGGGGAACCCTACGAGCAGTACTTC. Translated: CASSVVGEPYEQYF.

This clone was seen only a few times. This rearrangement joins TRBV6-5 to TRBJ2-1, with D maybe TRBD1 (5 bases). The CDR3 totals 14 residues. V shed 6 bases and J shed 8 bases, with 17 bases lying between them. The germline CDR1 and CDR2 sequences are MNHEY and SVGAGI. The CDR3 is CASSLGQGLHEQFF. DNA for the CDR3: TGTGCCAGCAGCCTAGGGCAGGGCCTCCATGAGCAGTTCTTC.